The 19 T cell receptor beta chains in this list originate from one sample, sequenced in a study of monozygotic twins with inflammatory bowel disease. Each CDR3 protein gets one entry in TCRdb, which reprocessed the 5' RACE reads and gives no DNA. The listing contains 420,000 or so distinct CDR3 sequences. Sequenced: blood. These receptors were obtained from a human donor with ulcerative colitis or Crohn's disease, or a healthy co-twin of an affected twin (not recorded which).

The J gene is TRBJ1-6, the V gene TRBV3-1. The CDR3 is made up of 14 amino acids. Germline lookup yields CDR1 LGHDT and CDR2 YNNKEL (reference sequence). The CDR3 loop reads CASSQGMKDSPLHF.

The chain carries TRBV12-3 or TRBV12-4 and TRBJ2-5; there is no DNA to check the TCRdb D call of TRBD2. The CDR3 has 15 residues. CDR3 residues: CASSFTSGSRETQYF.

This chain links TRBV12-3 or TRBV12-4 with TRBJ1-3; TCRdb selects TRBD1, and the lack of DNA leaves this call unchecked. The CDR3 covers 15 residues. CDR3 region: CASSFLGTVRNTIYF.

This chain joins TRBV6-5 and TRBJ1-4; TCRdb outputs TRBD1, but without DNA this stays unchecked. This CDR3 is 16 amino acids long. Germline lookup yields CDR1 MNHEY and CDR2 SVGAGI. CDR3 sequence: CASSYSLGGTNEKLFF.

The V call is TRBV7-9, the J call TRBJ2-1; lacking DNA, the TRBD2 call made by TCRdb goes unchecked. This CDR3 spans 14 amino acids. CDR1 is SEHNR and CDR2 is FQNEAQ in the germline V gene (reference sequence). The CDR3 sequence: CASRETSSYNEQFF. The full variable domain, its missing parts supplied by reference TRBV7-9 and TRBJ2-1, is DTGVSQNPRHKITKRGQNVTFRCDPISEHNRLYWYRQTLGQGPEFLTYFQNEAQLEKSRLLSDRFSAERPKGSFSTLEIQRTEQGDSAMYLCASRETSSYNEQFFGPGTRLTVL.

CDR3 residues: CASSKETPSRADEQFF. The chain carries TRBV21-1 and TRBJ2-1; absent DNA, TCRdb's TRBD2 call cannot be checked. TRBV21-1 is a listed pseudogene. CDR3 size: 16 residues.

The rearrangement links TRBV4-3 to TRBJ2-5; TCRdb calls TRBD2, which cannot be checked without DNA. This CDR3 contains 14 residues. The V gene's germline CDR1 is LGHNA and CDR2 YSLEER. CDR3 region: CASSLEEGIETQYF.

The V and J genes are TRBV3-1 and TRBJ1-1. Germline assignment: CDR1 LGHDT and CDR2 YNNKEL (reference sequence). The CDR3 sequence is 13 residues long. The CDR3 reads CASSPSLNTEAFF.

The rearrangement links TRBV5-1 to TRBJ1-2; TCRdb outputs TRBD1, but without DNA this stays unchecked. Looked up from germline, CDR1 is SGHRS and CDR2 is YFSETQ. The CDR3 has 14 residues. The CDR3 loop is CASSLARGVHGYTF.

The chain is built from TRBV7-2 and TRBJ2-7; TCRdb's assignment of TRBD1 cannot be checked, as there is no DNA. CDR3 length: 14 amino acids. Germline V lookup: CDR1 SGHTA, CDR2 FQGNSA. CDR3 amino acids: CASSLEGGTYEQYF.

V usage is TRBV18 and J usage is TRBJ1-1. CDR3 length: 14 amino acids. Germline V gene sequence: CDR1 KGHSH, CDR2 LQKENI. This CDR3 is CASSRGNMNTEAFF. The full variable domain, with the rest looked up from reference TRBV18 and TRBJ1-1, is NAGVMQNPRHLVRRRGQEARLRCSPMKGHSHVYWYRQLPEEGLKFMVYLQKENIIDESGMPKERFSAEFPKEGPSILRIQQVVRGDSAAYFCASSRGNMNTEAFFGQGTRLTVV.

This chain links TRBV4-2 with TRBJ2-3; TCRdb lists TRBD1, though no DNA is available to test this call. Per the germline V gene, CDR1 is LGHNA and CDR2 is YNFKEQ. The CDR3 is 19 amino acids. The CDR3 sequence is CASSQVGVDRGGFRDTQYF.

The J gene is TRBJ1-1, the V gene TRBV20-1; the D call from TCRdb, TRBD1, cannot be confirmed without DNA. CDR3 length equals 12 residues. Germline CDR1 reads DFQATT; CDR2 reads SNEGSKA (reference sequence). The CDR3 region is CSATGHHTEAFF.

The CDR3 spells CSAVRLALRADNEQFF. The chain joins TRBV29-1 to TRBJ2-1; TCRdb's D call of TRBD1 is untestable without DNA. The CDR3 spans 16 residues. The germline V gene encodes CDR1 SQVTM and CDR2 ANQGSEA.

V is TRBV12-3 or TRBV12-4 and J is TRBJ1-5; lacking DNA, the TRBD1 call made by TCRdb goes unchecked. The CDR3 runs 13 residues. CDR3 in amino acids: CASSSTGNQPQHF.

The chain is built from TRBV4-2 and TRBJ2-1; absent DNA, TCRdb's TRBD2 call cannot be checked. This CDR3 has 13 amino acids. Per germline, CDR1 LGHNA and CDR2 YNFKEQ. CDR3 sequence: CASSQTREGEQFF.

V usage is TRBV9 and J usage is TRBJ1-1; without DNA, the TCRdb call of TRBD1 cannot be checked. The CDR3 sequence is 14 residues long. Per germline, CDR1 SGDLS and CDR2 YYNGEE. CDR3 residues: CASSVRDRGTEAFF.

The V gene is TRBV6-1, the J gene TRBJ1-2; TCRdb designates TRBD1, a call that cannot be tested without DNA. Germline values: CDR1 MNHNS, CDR2 SASEGT. The CDR3 contains 15 residues. CDR3 loop: CASKGVGQGSYGYTF.

This rearrangement joins TRBV29-1 to TRBJ2-2; TCRdb returns TRBD2, unconfirmable since there is no DNA. There are 15 residues in the CDR3. The germline CDR1 and CDR2 sequences are SQVTM and ANQGSEA. This CDR3 is CSVLGTSGGTGELFF.